In this sample, the clone carrying this T cell receptor (beta chain) turned up many times. This specimen belongs to a study of CDR3 diversity in severe acne. Germline V gene lookup returns CDR1 ENHRY and CDR2 SYGVKD. Germline trimming cut 7 bases from V and 5 bases from J; bases unmatched to any gene: 5. CDR3 length: 13 amino acids. TCRdb independently ran MiXCR on the PCR reads; one entry per CDR3 protein. This sample yields 65,000 to 95,000 distinct CDR3 sequences, of which 45% to 55% are seen a single time; roughly an eighth belongs to the top ten. This chain links TRBV10-3 with TRBJ2-1, with 7 bases matching TRBD1. This TCR came from a male donor in good health, without acne. Sequenced input: blood. Written as DNA, the CDR3 is TGTGCCATCAATGTTGGGACAGACAATGAGCAGTTCTTC. Its translation is CAINVGTDNEQFF.